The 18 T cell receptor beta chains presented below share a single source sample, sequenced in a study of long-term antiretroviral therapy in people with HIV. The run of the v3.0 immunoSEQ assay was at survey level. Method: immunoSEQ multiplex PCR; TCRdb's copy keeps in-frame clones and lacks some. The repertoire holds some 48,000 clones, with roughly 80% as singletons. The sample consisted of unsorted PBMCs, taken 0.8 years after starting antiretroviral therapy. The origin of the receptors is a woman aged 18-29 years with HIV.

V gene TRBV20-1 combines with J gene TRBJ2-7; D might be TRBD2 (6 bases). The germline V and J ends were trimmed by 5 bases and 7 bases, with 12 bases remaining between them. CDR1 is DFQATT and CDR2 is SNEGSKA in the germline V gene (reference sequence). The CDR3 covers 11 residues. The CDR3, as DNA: TGCAGTGCTGCCCCGGGAGAAGAGCAGTACTTC. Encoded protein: CSAAPGEEQYF.

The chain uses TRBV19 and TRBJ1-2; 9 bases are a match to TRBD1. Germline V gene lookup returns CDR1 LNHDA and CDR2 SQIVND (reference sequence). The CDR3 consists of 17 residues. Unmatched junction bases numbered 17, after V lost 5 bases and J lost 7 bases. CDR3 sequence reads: CASSGSGTGISPRGYTF. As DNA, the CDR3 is TGTGCCAGTAGTGGATCCGGGACAGGGATTTCCCCTCGTGGCTACACCTTC.

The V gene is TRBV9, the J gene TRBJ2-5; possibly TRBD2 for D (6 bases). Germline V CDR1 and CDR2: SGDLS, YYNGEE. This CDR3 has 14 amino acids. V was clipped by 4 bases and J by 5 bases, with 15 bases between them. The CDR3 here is CASSLSLAGETQYF. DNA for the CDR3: TGTGCCAGCAGCCTTAGCCTGGCGGGGGAGACCCAGTACTTC.

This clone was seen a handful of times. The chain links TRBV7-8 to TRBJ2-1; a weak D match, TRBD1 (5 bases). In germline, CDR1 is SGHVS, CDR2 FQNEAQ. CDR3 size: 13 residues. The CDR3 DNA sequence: TGTGCAGGTGGGGCGTCTCGATACAATGAGCAGTTCTTC. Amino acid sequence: CAGGASRYNEQFF.

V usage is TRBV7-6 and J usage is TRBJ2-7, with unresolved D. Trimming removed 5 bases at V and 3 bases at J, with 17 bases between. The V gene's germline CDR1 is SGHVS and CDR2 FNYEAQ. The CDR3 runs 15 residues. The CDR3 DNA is TGTGCCAGCAGCGCCGGCGGCAGCCCCAGCTACGAGCAGTACTTC. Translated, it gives CASSAGGSPSYEQYF.

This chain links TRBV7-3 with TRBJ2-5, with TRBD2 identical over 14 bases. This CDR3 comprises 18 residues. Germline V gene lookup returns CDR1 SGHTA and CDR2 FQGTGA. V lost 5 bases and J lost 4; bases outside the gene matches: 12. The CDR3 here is CASSLSGTSGSRLETQYF. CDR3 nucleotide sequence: TGTGCCAGCAGCCTTTCCGGGACTAGCGGGAGCCGGCTAGAGACCCAGTACTTC.

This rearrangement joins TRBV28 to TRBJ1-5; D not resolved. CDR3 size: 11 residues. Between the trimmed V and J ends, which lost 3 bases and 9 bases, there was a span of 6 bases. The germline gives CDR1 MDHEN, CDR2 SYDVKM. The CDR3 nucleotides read TGTGCCAGCAGTTTGGGAGGGCCCCAGCATTTT. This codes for CASSLGGPQHF.

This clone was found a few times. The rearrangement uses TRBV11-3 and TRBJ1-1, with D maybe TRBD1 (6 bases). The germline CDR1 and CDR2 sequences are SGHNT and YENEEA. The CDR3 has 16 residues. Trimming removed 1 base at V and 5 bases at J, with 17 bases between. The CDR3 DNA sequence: TGTGCCAGCAGCTTAGGGGGCCAGGGGAGGAATACTGAAGCTTTCTTT. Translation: CASSLGGQGRNTEAFF.

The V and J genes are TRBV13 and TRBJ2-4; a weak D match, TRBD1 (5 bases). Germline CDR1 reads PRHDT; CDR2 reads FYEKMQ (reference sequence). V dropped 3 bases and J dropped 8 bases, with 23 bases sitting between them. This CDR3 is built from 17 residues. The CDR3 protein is CASSLWVGSRVKDIQYF. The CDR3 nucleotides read TGTGCCAGCAGCTTGTGGGTTGGAAGCAGGGTTAAAGACATTCAGTACTTC.

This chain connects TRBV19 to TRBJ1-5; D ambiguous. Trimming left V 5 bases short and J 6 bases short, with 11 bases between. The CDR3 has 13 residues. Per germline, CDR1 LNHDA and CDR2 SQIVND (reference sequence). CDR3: CASSGRIGQPQHF. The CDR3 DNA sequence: TGTGCCAGTAGTGGGCGGATCGGTCAGCCCCAGCATTTT.

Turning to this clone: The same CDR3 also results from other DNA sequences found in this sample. CDR3 loop: CASSLENTEAFF. The CDR3 nucleotides are TGTGCCAGCAGCTTAGAAAACACTGAAGCTTTCTTT. The rearrangement uses TRBV7-9 and TRBJ1-1; no definite D call. The V gene lost 1 base and the J gene lost 2 bases, with 2 bases spanning the gap. In germline, CDR1 is SEHNR, CDR2 FQNEAQ (reference sequence). The CDR3 runs to 12 residues.

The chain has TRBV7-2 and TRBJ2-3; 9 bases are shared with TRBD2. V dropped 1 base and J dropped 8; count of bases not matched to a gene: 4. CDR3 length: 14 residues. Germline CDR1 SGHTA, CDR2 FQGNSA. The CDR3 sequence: CASSLGSGSGTQYF. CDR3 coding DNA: TGTGCCAGCAGCTTAGGTAGCGGGAGTGGTACGCAGTATTTT.

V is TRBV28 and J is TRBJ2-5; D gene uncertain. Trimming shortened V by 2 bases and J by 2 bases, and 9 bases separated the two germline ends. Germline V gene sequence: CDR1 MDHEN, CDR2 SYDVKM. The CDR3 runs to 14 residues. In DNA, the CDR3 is TGTGCCAGCAGTTTAGCCCTAGTACAAGAGACCCAGTACTTC. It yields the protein CASSLALVQETQYF.

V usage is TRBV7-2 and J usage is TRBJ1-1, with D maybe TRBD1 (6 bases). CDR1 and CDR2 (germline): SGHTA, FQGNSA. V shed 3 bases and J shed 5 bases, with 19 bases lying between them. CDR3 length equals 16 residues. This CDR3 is CASSFTRGGRQTEAFF. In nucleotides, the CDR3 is TGTGCCAGCAGCTTTACCCGTGGGGGGCGCCAGACTGAAGCTTTCTTT.

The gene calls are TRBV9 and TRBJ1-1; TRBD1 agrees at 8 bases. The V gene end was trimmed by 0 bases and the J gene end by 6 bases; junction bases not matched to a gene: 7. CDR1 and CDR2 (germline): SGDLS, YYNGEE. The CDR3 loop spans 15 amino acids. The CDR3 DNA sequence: TGTGCCAGCAGCGTAGGACAGGGGAATCGCGCTGAAGCTTTCTTT. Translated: CASSVGQGNRAEAFF.

Here the CDR3 DNA reads TGTGCCAGCCTTAGTATTGTCGGGAGGATTCAAGAGACCCAGTACTTC. Residues: CASLSIVGRIQETQYF. The chain recombines TRBV7-9 with TRBJ2-5, with TRBD2 matching over 7 bases. The CDR3 has 16 amino acids. J gave up 2 bases and V 8 bases, and 14 bases lay outside the gene matches. The germline gives CDR1 SEHNR, CDR2 FQNEAQ (reference sequence).

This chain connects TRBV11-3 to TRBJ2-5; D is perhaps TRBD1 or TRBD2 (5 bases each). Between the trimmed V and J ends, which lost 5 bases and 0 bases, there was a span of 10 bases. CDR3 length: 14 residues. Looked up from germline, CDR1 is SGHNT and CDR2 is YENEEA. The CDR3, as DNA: TGTGCCAGCAGCCCCCGAGGGGACCAAGAGACCCAGTACTTC. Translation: CASSPRGDQETQYF.

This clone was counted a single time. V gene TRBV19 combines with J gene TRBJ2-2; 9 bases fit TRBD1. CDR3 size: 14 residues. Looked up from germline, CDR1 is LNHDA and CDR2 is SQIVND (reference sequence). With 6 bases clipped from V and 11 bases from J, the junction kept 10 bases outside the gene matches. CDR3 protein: CASRRDRVRGELFF. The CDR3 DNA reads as TGTGCCAGTAGGCGGGACAGGGTAAGGGGAGAGCTGTTTTTT.